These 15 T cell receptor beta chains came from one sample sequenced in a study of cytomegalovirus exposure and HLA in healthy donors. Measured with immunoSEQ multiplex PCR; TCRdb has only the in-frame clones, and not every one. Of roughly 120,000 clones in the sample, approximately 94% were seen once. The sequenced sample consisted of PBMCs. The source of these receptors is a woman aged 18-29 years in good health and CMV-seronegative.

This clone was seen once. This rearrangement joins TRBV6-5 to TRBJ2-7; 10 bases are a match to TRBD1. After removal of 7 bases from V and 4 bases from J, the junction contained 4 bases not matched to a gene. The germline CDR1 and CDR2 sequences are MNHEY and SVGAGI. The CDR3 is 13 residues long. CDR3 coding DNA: TGTGCCAGCACACGGACAGGGGGATACGAGCAGTACTTC. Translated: CASTRTGGYEQYF.

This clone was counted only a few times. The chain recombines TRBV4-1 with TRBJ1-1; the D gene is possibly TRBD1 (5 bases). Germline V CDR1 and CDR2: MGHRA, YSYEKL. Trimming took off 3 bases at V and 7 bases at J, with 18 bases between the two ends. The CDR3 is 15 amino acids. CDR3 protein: CASSHGDLIPFEAFF. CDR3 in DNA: TGCGCCAGCAGCCACGGGGACTTGATTCCTTTTGAAGCTTTCTTT.

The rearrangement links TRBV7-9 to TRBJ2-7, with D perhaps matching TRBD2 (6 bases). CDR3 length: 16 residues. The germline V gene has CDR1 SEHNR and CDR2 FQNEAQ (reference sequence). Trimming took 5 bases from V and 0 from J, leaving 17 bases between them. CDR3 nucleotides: TGTGCCAGCAGCCTGCCCGGCGGGGAGAGCTCCTACGAGCAGTACTTC. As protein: CASSLPGGESSYEQYF.

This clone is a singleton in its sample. CDR3 sequence (DNA): TGTGCCAGCAGTTTGCTCTCTACGCTTCGAGAGGGCTACACCTTC. Protein sequence: CASSLLSTLREGYTF. The rearrangement uses TRBV27 and TRBJ1-2; no clear D. CDR3 length equals 15 residues. The V end was cut by 3 bases, the J end by 8 bases, with 19 bases between. Germline assignment: CDR1 MNHEY and CDR2 SMNVEV (reference sequence).

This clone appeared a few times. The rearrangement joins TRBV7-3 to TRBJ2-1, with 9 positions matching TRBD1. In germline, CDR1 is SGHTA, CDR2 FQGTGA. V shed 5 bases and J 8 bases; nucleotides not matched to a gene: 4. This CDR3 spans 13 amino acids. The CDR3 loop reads CASSLWTGDEQFF. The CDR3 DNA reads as TGTGCCAGCAGCCTCTGGACAGGGGATGAGCAGTTCTTC.

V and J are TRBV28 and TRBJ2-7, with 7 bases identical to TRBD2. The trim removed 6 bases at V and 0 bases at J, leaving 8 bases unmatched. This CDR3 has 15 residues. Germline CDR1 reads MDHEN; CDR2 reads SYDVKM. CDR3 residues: CASSPGTTSSYEQYF. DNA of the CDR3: TGTGCCAGCAGCCCAGGGACTACGAGCTCCTACGAGCAGTACTTC.

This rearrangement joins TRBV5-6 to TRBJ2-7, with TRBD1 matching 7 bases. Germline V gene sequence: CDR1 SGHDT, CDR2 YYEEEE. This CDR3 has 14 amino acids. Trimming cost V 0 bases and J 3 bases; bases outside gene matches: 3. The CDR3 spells CASSLGTGYYEQYF. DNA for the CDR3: TGTGCCAGCAGCTTGGGGACAGGCTACTACGAGCAGTACTTC.

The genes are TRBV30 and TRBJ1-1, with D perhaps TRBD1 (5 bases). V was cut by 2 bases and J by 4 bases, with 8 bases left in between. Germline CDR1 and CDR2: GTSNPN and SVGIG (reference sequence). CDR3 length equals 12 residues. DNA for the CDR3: TGTGCCTGGAGTTTCGGGGGCACTGAAGCTTTCTTT. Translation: CAWSFGGTEAFF.

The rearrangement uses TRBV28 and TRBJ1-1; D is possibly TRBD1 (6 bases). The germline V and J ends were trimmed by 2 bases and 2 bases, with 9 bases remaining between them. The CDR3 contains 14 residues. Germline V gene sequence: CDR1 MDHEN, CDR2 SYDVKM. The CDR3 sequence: CASSLPTGNTEAFF. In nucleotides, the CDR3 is TGTGCCAGCAGTTTACCGACAGGAAACACTGAAGCTTTCTTT. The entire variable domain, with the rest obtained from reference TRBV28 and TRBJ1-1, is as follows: DVKVTQSSRYLVKRTGEKVFLECVQDMDHENMFWYRQDPGLGLRLIYFSYDVKMKEKGDIPEGYSVSREKKERFSLILESASTNQTSMYLCASSLPTGNTEAFFGQGTRLTVV.

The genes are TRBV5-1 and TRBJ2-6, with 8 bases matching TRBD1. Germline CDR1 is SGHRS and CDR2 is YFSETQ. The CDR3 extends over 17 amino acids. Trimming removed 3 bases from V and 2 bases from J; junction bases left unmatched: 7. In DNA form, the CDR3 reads TGCGCCAGCAGCTCGGGACAGGTTTCCACTGGGGCCAACGTCCTGACTTTC. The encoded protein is CASSSGQVSTGANVLTF.

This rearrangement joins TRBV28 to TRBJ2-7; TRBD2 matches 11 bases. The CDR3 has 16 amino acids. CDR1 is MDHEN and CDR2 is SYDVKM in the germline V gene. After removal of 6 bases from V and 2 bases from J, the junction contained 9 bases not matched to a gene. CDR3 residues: CASRAGGTSGAYEQYF. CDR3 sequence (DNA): TGTGCCAGCAGGGCCGGGGGGACTAGCGGTGCCTACGAGCAGTACTTC.

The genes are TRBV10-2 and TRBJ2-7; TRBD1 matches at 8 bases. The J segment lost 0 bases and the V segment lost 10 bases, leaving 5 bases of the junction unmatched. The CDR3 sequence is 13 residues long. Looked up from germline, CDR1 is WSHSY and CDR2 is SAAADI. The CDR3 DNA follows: TGCGCCACCTGGACAGGGAGCTCCTACGAGCAGTACTTC. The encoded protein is CATWTGSSYEQYF.

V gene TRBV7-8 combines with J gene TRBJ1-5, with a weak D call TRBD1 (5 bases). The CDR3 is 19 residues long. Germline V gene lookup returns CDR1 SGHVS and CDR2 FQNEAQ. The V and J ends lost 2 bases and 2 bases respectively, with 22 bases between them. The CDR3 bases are TGTGCCAGCAGCTTAAGCCCGGGACTTAATTTGTACGGCAATCAGCCCCAGCATTTT. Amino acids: CASSLSPGLNLYGNQPQHF. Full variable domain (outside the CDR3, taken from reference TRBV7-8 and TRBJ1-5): GAGVSQSPRYKVAKRGQDVALRCDPISGHVSLFWYQQALGQGPEFLTYFQNEAQLDKSGLPSDRFFAERPEGSVSTLKIQRTQQEDSAVYLCASSLSPGLNLYGNQPQHFGDGTRLSIL.

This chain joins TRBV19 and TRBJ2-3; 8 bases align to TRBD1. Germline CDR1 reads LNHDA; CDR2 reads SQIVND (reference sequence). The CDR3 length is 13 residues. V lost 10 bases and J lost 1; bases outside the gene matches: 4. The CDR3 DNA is TGTGCCACCAGGGGACAGGGCACAGATACGCAGTATTTT. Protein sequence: CATRGQGTDTQYF. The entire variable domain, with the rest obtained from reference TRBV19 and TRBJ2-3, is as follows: DGGITQSPKYLFRKEGQNVTLSCEQNLNHDAMYWYRQDPGQGLRLIYYSQIVNDFQKGDIAEGYSVSREKKESFPLTVTSAQKNPTAFYLCATRGQGTDTQYFGPGTRLTVL.

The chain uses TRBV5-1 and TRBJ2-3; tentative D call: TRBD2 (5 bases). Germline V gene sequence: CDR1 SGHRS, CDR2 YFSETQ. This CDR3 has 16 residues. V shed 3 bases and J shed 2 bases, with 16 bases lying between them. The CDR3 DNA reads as TGCGCCAGCAGCTGGATACCCCTCGGGAACACAGATACGCAGTATTTT. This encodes CASSWIPLGNTDTQYF.